The present entry profiles one T cell receptor (beta chain) with its context. As handled by the study authors: It was from reference gene primer amplification that nucleated cell counts were estimated. Here immunoSEQ multiplex PCR was the method, and the copy in TCRdb shows in-frame clones only, minus some. The V and J calls and clone size come from that table; D and trimming were worked out from the DNA. The sample shows around 150,000 clones, around 90% of them seen only once. The data derive from a study of blood T cell repertoires in COVID-19. Study in general: Spain, Italy and the United States supplied samples that represented acute and convalescent COVID-19.

This receptor was taken from an older woman with active or convalescent COVID-19. The sequenced sample consisted of peripheral blood.

This chain's CDR3 is CASSPPTRAGELFF. CDR3 nucleotides: TGTGCCAGCTCACCACCTACACGGGCCGGGGAGCTGTTTTTT. The chain uses TRBV18 and TRBJ2-2; D ambiguous. V lost 0 bases and J 6 bases, leaving 8 bases between the germline ends. CDR1 is KGHSH and CDR2 is LQKENI in the germline V gene. The CDR3 consists of 14 residues.